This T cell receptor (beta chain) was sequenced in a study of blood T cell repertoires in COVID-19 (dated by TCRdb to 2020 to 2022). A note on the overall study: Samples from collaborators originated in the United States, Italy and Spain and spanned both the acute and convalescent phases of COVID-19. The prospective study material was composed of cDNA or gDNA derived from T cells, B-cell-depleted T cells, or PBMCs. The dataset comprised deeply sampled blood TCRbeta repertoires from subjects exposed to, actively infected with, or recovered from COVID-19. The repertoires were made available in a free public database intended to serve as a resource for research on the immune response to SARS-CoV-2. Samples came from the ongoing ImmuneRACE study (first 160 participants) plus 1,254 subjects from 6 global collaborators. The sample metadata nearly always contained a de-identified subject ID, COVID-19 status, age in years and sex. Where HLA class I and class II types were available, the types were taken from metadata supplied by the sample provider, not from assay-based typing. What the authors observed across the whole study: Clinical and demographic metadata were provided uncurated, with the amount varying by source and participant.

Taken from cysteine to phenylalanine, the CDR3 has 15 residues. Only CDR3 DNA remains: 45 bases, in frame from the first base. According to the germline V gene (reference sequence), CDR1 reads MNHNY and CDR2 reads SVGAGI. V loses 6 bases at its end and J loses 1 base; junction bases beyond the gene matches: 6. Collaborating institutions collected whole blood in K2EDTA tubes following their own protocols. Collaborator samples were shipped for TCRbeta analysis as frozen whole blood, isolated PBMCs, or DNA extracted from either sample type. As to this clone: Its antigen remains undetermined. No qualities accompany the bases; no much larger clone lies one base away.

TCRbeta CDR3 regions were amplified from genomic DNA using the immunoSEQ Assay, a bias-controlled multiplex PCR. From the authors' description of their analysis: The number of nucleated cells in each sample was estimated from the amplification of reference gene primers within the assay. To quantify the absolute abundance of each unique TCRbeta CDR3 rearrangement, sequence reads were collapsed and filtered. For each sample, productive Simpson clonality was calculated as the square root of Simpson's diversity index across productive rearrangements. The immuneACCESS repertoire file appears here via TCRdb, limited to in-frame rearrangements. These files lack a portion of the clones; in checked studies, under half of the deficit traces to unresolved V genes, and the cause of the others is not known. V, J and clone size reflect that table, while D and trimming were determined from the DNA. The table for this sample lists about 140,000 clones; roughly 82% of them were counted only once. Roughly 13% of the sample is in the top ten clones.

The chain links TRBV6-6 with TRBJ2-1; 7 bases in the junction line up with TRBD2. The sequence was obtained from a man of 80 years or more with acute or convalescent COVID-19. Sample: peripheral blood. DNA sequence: TGTGCCAGCAGAGGGGCCGGGGGGTCCTACAATGAGCAGTTCTTC. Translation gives CASRGAGGSYNEQFF.